This T cell receptor beta chain was captured by sequencing in a study of cytomegalovirus exposure and HLA in healthy donors. On the study more broadly: Researchers found that under 90% of around 400 genotyped donors fell within the Caucasian-associated ancestry cluster. General study points: Versus the approximately 670-donor mean, an Asian-associated ancestry cluster reportedly showed fewer N-insertions in a later analysis.

V trimming: 4 bases; J trimming: 1 base; junction bases outside the gene matches: 5. Germline V gene sequence: CDR1 SGHTA, CDR2 FQGNSA. The CDR3 spans 16 residues. PCR primers comprised 60 Vbeta and 13 Jbeta primers. Measured with immunoSEQ multiplex PCR; TCRdb has only the in-frame clones, and not every one. This table has about 82,000 clones, approximately 90% appearing once. As to this clone: Its specificity is unknown.

The sequenced sample was PBMCs. This receptor was obtained from a man aged 18 to 29 in good health and CMV-seronegative. V is TRBV7-2 and J is TRBJ2-5, with 11 positions matching TRBD2. The CDR3 nucleotides read TGTGCCAGCAGCTCTGGACTAGCGGGTTTCCAAGAGACCCAGTACTTC. Translated: CASSSGLAGFQETQYF.